The sample holds one count of the clone carrying this T cell receptor beta chain. The germline V gene has CDR1 MRHNA and CDR2 SNTAGT. There are 14 residues in the CDR3. V dropped 5 bases and J dropped 7; count of bases not matched to a gene: 6. CD45RO+ cells were combined with CCR7-negative CD45RA+ TemRA cells to form CD8 memory. This specimen comes from a study of shared clonotypes between healthy human individuals. Clones were read by immunoSEQ multiplex PCR, and TCRdb kept only the in-frame ones, dropping some. The sample lists approximately 82,000 clones; about 65% were seen once. Sequenced: memory CD8+ T cells sorted from blood. As for subset: CD45RO+ cells pooled with CCR7-negative TemRA cells. The receptor comes from a young man in good health. The chain uses TRBV6-4 and TRBJ2-1; 9 bases are a match to TRBD1. CDR3 protein: CASSPTGGANEQFF. CDR3 DNA sequence: TGTGCCAGCAGTCCTACAGGGGGCGCAAATGAGCAGTTCTTC.